Listed below are T cell receptor beta chains from one sample, sequenced in a study of blood T cells in healthy people across ages. MiXCR, applied by TCRdb to the 5' RACE reads, yields one record per CDR3 protein. The data hold about 1.6 million distinct CDR3 sequences, with 30% to 35% observed a single time. Sequences were obtained from blood. All receptors come from a woman in her 30s in good health. CDR3s include the opening cysteine and the closing phenylalanine or tryptophan. D genes are given only for firm matches. Clone size appears in some rows only: once, few, many, or a class for an expanded clone.

d_call: .
clone_size: .
j_call: TRBJ2-1
v_call: TRBV4-2
cdr3_aa: CASSQDPRGFTYNERFF
cdr3_nt: TGTGCCAGCAGCCAAGACCCTCGAGGGTTCACATACAATGAGCGGTTCTTC

d_call: .
clone_size: .
j_call: TRBJ1-2
v_call: TRBV29-1
cdr3_aa: CSVDLGAYGYTF
cdr3_nt: TGCAGCGTTGACCTGGGGGCCTATGGCTACACCTTC

d_call: .
clone_size: few
j_call: TRBJ1-5
v_call: TRBV4-1
cdr3_aa: CASSPGSIPQPQHF
cdr3_nt: TGCGCCAGCAGCCCTGGGAGCATCCCCCAGCCCCAGCATTTT

d_call: .
clone_size: few
j_call: TRBJ2-7
v_call: TRBV12-3/TRBV12-4
cdr3_aa: CASRARSRANEQYF
cdr3_nt: TGTGCCAGCAGAGCGAGGAGTAGGGCAAACGAGCAGTACTTC

d_call: TRBD2
clone_size: once
j_call: TRBJ2-7
v_call: TRBV9
cdr3_aa: CAGSPREREASYEQYF
cdr3_nt: TGTGCCGGCAGCCCCAGGGAGCGGGAGGCCTCCTACGAGCAGTACTTC

d_call: TRBD1
clone_size: few
j_call: TRBJ2-7
v_call: TRBV15
cdr3_aa: CATSSRAGGIEQYF
cdr3_nt: TGTGCCACCAGCAGTAGAGCAGGGGGTATCGAGCAGTACTTC

d_call: TRBD1
clone_size: .
j_call: TRBJ1-1
v_call: TRBV28
cdr3_aa: CASRHTGGMNTEAFF
cdr3_nt: TGTGCCAGCAGACATACAGGGGGCATGAACACTGAAGCTTTCTTT

d_call: .
clone_size: .
j_call: TRBJ2-1
v_call: TRBV12-5
cdr3_aa: CASGFAYSPGSPLDEQFF
cdr3_nt: TGTGCTAGTGGTTTTGCCTACTCCCCGGGGTCCCCCCTGGATGAGCAGTTCTTC

d_call: TRBD2
clone_size: few
j_call: TRBJ2-5
v_call: TRBV9
cdr3_aa: CASSVGSSGSIKTQYF
cdr3_nt: TGTGCCAGCAGCGTAGGGTCTAGCGGGAGTATAAAGACCCAGTACTTC

d_call: TRBD2
clone_size: .
j_call: TRBJ2-5
v_call: TRBV20-1
cdr3_aa: CSAMGLVGQETQYF
cdr3_nt: TGCAGTGCTATGGGACTAGTAGGTCAAGAGACCCAGTACTTC

d_call: TRBD2
clone_size: .
j_call: TRBJ2-1
v_call: TRBV20-1
cdr3_aa: CSARDWTSAYNEQFF
cdr3_nt: TGCAGTGCTAGAGACTGGACTAGCGCCTACAATGAGCAGTTCTTC

d_call: .
clone_size: .
j_call: TRBJ1-4
v_call: TRBV9
cdr3_aa: CASSAAPGTTNEKLFF
cdr3_nt: TGTGCCAGCAGCGCCGCCCCAGGGACAACTAATGAAAAACTGTTTTTT

d_call: TRBD2
clone_size: .
j_call: TRBJ2-3
v_call: TRBV28
cdr3_aa: CASSSPSSGDYTDTQYF
cdr3_nt: TGTGCCAGCAGTTCACCCTCTAGCGGGGACTACACAGATACGCAGTATTTT

d_call: TRBD2
clone_size: few
j_call: TRBJ2-5
v_call: TRBV28
cdr3_aa: CAHQGTSGREYF
cdr3_nt: TGTGCCCACCAGGGGACTAGCGGGAGAGAGTACTTC

d_call: TRBD2
clone_size: few
j_call: TRBJ2-1
v_call: TRBV20-1
cdr3_aa: CSARPSGRATNEQFF
cdr3_nt: TGCAGTGCTAGGCCTAGCGGGAGAGCTACCAATGAGCAGTTCTTC

d_call: TRBD2
clone_size: .
j_call: TRBJ2-1
v_call: TRBV5-6
cdr3_aa: CASSRLAGVSVVDNEQFF
cdr3_nt: TGTGCCAGCAGCCGACTAGCGGGAGTTTCCGTTGTTGACAATGAGCAGTTCTTC

d_call: .
clone_size: few
j_call: TRBJ1-6
v_call: TRBV20-1
cdr3_aa: CSARDSGFPYNSPLHF
cdr3_nt: TGCAGTGCTAGAGATTCGGGGTTCCCCTATAATTCACCCCTCCACTTT

d_call: TRBD2
clone_size: few
j_call: TRBJ2-1
v_call: TRBV7-9
cdr3_aa: CASSLGLAGAPSSYNEQFF
cdr3_nt: TGTGCCAGCAGCTTGGGACTAGCGGGGGCCCCGAGCTCCTACAATGAGCAGTTCTTC

d_call: .
clone_size: .
j_call: TRBJ2-3
v_call: TRBV7-9
cdr3_aa: CASSSKDSVNTDAQYF
cdr3_nt: TGTGCCAGCAGCTCAAAGGACTCGGTCAACACAGATGCGCAGTATTTT

d_call: .
clone_size: .
j_call: TRBJ2-5
v_call: TRBV3-1
cdr3_aa: CASSPTGLYQETQYF
cdr3_nt: TGTGCCAGCAGCCCGACAGGATTATACCAAGAGACCCAGTACTTC

d_call: TRBD2
clone_size: .
j_call: TRBJ2-3
v_call: TRBV2
cdr3_aa: CASSETTGGTDTQYF
cdr3_nt: TGTGCCAGCAGTGAAACGACGGGGGGGACAGATACGCAGTATTTT

d_call: .
clone_size: .
j_call: TRBJ1-4
v_call: TRBV27
cdr3_aa: CASSRHTGINEKLFF
cdr3_nt: TGTGCCAGCAGTCGACACACAGGGATTAATGAAAAACTGTTTTTT

d_call: TRBD2
clone_size: .
j_call: TRBJ2-3
v_call: TRBV30
cdr3_aa: CAWSDLAGRTDTQYF
cdr3_nt: TGTGCCTGGAGTGACTTAGCGGGCCGCACAGATACGCAGTATTTT

d_call: TRBD1
clone_size: few
j_call: TRBJ2-7
v_call: TRBV28
cdr3_aa: CAIRRAGTGNYEQYF
cdr3_nt: TGTGCCATTAGACGCGCGGGGACAGGCAACTACGAGCAGTACTTC

d_call: .
clone_size: few
j_call: TRBJ1-1
v_call: TRBV5-1
cdr3_aa: CASSFAGTGDTEAFF
cdr3_nt: TGCGCCAGCAGCTTTGCGGGGACGGGGGACACTGAAGCTTTCTTT

d_call: TRBD1
clone_size: few
j_call: TRBJ2-7
v_call: TRBV29-1
cdr3_aa: CSVTGTGFDNTYEQYF
cdr3_nt: TGCAGCGTGACCGGGACAGGGTTCGATAACACATACGAGCAGTACTTC

d_call: .
clone_size: .
j_call: TRBJ2-1
v_call: TRBV30
cdr3_aa: CAWSPSDEQFF
cdr3_nt: TGTGCCTGGAGTCCTTCAGATGAGCAGTTCTTC

d_call: .
clone_size: .
j_call: TRBJ2-5
v_call: TRBV4-1
cdr3_aa: CASSQPLDGTQYF
cdr3_nt: TGCGCCAGCAGCCAACCCTTAGACGGGACCCAGTACTTC

d_call: .
clone_size: .
j_call: TRBJ2-1
v_call: TRBV5-1
cdr3_aa: CASSLVTSRDEQFF
cdr3_nt: TGCGCCAGCAGCTTGGTCACTAGCCGCGATGAGCAGTTCTTC

d_call: .
clone_size: few
j_call: TRBJ2-7
v_call: TRBV5-1
cdr3_aa: CASSPVSGDRVYEQYF
cdr3_nt: TGCGCCAGCAGCCCAGTTAGCGGGGACAGGGTGTACGAGCAGTACTTC

d_call: .
clone_size: many
j_call: TRBJ2-5
v_call: TRBV7-2
cdr3_aa: CASSSGLIETQYF
cdr3_nt: TGTGCCAGCAGCTCCGGGTTGATTGAGACCCAGTACTTC

d_call: TRBD1
clone_size: many
j_call: TRBJ2-1
v_call: TRBV24-1
cdr3_aa: CATRAGTGSSYNEQFF
cdr3_nt: TGTGCCACCAGGGCTGGGACAGGGAGCTCCTACAATGAGCAGTTCTTC

d_call: TRBD1
clone_size: few
j_call: TRBJ1-2
v_call: TRBV20-1
cdr3_aa: CSAGTGTGRGHTF
cdr3_nt: TGCAGTGCCGGAACCGGGACAGGGCGGGGCCACACCTTC

d_call: .
clone_size: .
j_call: TRBJ1-5
v_call: TRBV15
cdr3_aa: CATSSGGNQPQHF
cdr3_nt: TGTGCCACCAGCAGCGGGGGCAATCAGCCCCAGCATTTT

d_call: .
clone_size: many
j_call: TRBJ2-2
v_call: TRBV12-5
cdr3_aa: CASGRDTGELFF
cdr3_nt: TGTGCTAGTGGTCGGGACACCGGGGAGCTGTTTTTT

d_call: .
clone_size: few
j_call: TRBJ1-5
v_call: TRBV20-1
cdr3_aa: CSVREGPRDQPQHF
cdr3_nt: TGCAGTGTCAGGGAGGGGCCCCGCGATCAGCCCCAGCATTTT

d_call: .
clone_size: few
j_call: TRBJ2-3
v_call: TRBV21-1
cdr3_aa: CASSPLVGASDTQYF
cdr3_nt: TGTGCCAGCAGTCCCCTGGTGGGGGCCTCAGATACGCAGTATTTT

d_call: .
clone_size: few
j_call: TRBJ2-1
v_call: TRBV6-6
cdr3_aa: CASSTRQGSSYNEQFF
cdr3_nt: TGTGCCAGCAGTACCAGGCAGGGGAGCTCCTACAATGAGCAGTTCTTC

d_call: .
clone_size: few
j_call: TRBJ2-3
v_call: TRBV29-1
cdr3_aa: CSVGVGGSLTDTQYF
cdr3_nt: TGCAGCGTGGGGGTCGGCGGGTCCCTCACAGATACGCAGTATTTT

d_call: .
clone_size: .
j_call: TRBJ2-7
v_call: TRBV12-3/TRBV12-4
cdr3_aa: CASSLAGAFGEQYF
cdr3_nt: TGTGCCAGCAGTTTGGCAGGGGCGTTCGGGGAGCAGTACTTC

d_call: .
clone_size: .
j_call: TRBJ1-5
v_call: TRBV4-1
cdr3_aa: CASSQWGQGYNQPQHF
cdr3_nt: TGCGCCAGCAGCCAATGGGGTCAGGGATACAATCAGCCCCAGCATTTT

d_call: .
clone_size: many
j_call: TRBJ2-7
v_call: TRBV20-1
cdr3_aa: CSASRRGYEQYF
cdr3_nt: TGCAGTGCTAGTAGGCGTGGCTACGAGCAGTACTTC

d_call: TRBD2
clone_size: few
j_call: TRBJ2-7
v_call: TRBV6-2/TRBV6-3
cdr3_aa: CASYSQWTSGGYSYEQYF
cdr3_nt: TGTGCCAGCTACTCACAGTGGACTAGCGGGGGCTACTCCTACGAACAGTACTTC

d_call: .
clone_size: .
j_call: TRBJ1-6
v_call: TRBV15
cdr3_aa: CATSTRRGVGSPLHF
cdr3_nt: TGTGCCACCAGCACGCGACGGGGGGTTGGCTCACCCCTCCACTTT

d_call: .
clone_size: few
j_call: TRBJ2-7
v_call: TRBV20-1
cdr3_aa: CSAREISIQAPEQYF
cdr3_nt: TGCAGTGCTAGAGAGATTTCTATCCAGGCACCCGAGCAGTACTTC

d_call: .
clone_size: .
j_call: TRBJ1-5
v_call: TRBV20-1
cdr3_aa: CSARDPRSNQPQHF
cdr3_nt: TGCAGTGCTAGAGATCCCAGGAGCAATCAGCCCCAGCATTTT

d_call: TRBD2
clone_size: many
j_call: TRBJ2-1
v_call: TRBV29-1
cdr3_aa: CSVRLLAETYNEQFF
cdr3_nt: TGCAGCGTTCGTTTACTAGCGGAGACTTACAATGAGCAGTTCTTC

d_call: .
clone_size: .
j_call: TRBJ1-2
v_call: TRBV16
cdr3_aa: CASSQLGGAHGYTF
cdr3_nt: TGTGCCAGCAGCCAATTAGGGGGGGCGCATGGCTACACCTTC

d_call: .
clone_size: many
j_call: TRBJ2-5
v_call: TRBV10-3
cdr3_aa: CAISESEAPGQETQYF
cdr3_nt: TGTGCCATCAGTGAGTCCGAGGCCCCGGGCCAAGAGACCCAGTACTTC

d_call: TRBD2
clone_size: few
j_call: TRBJ2-1
v_call: TRBV20-1
cdr3_aa: CSAPPGLAGREQFF
cdr3_nt: TGCAGTGCGCCGCCGGGACTAGCGGGCCGTGAGCAGTTCTTC

d_call: .
clone_size: few
j_call: TRBJ2-7
v_call: TRBV9
cdr3_aa: CASSVDGRVGEQYF
cdr3_nt: TGTGCCAGCAGCGTTGACGGCAGGGTGGGCGAGCAGTACTTC

d_call: TRBD1
clone_size: .
j_call: TRBJ2-6
v_call: TRBV20-1
cdr3_aa: CSAEQTGTGANVLTF
cdr3_nt: TGCAGTGCAGAGCAGACAGGGACCGGGGCCAACGTCCTGACTTTC

d_call: TRBD2
clone_size: .
j_call: TRBJ2-1
v_call: TRBV27
cdr3_aa: CASSFNGLAGGQVRKFF
cdr3_nt: TGTGCCAGCAGTTTCAACGGACTAGCGGGAGGGCAGGTCAGGAAGTTCTTC

d_call: .
clone_size: .
j_call: TRBJ1-6
v_call: TRBV7-9
cdr3_aa: CASSAQGRGSPLHF
cdr3_nt: TGTGCCAGCAGCGCGCAGGGACGAGGGTCACCCCTCCACTTT